This T cell receptor beta chain was obtained from a study of human T cells and chemical hapten exposure. This clonotype was counted a few times. Antigen unknown. TCRdb redid the calling of the RACE reads with MiXCR, one entry per CDR3 protein. Seen here are fewer than 130,000 distinct CDR3 sequences, approximately 11% observed once, and the top ten hold 3% to 4.5%. Time point in this sample: patch test 1, 2 weeks after DPC sensitization. Specified treatment: therapeutic diphenylcyclopropenone sensitization with weekly scalp DPC. Study-level findings and limits: Alopecia in the donors means their immune response may deviate from healthy people's. The number of TCRs above 1 in 1000 frequency did not change after DPC sensitization.

The receptor's source is a woman between 40 and 50 years old with alopecia areata. Some clones in this sample may be carry-over from other donors' samples. The sample here was whole blood, taken in connection with sensitization to the hapten diphenylcyclopropenone (DPC).

CDR3 amino acids: CASSFQETTEAFF. CDR3 bases: TGTGCCAGCAGCTTTCAGGAAACGACTGAAGCTTTCTTT. The chain joins TRBV7-9 to TRBJ1-1; D not certain. CDR3 length equals 13 residues. With 3 bases removed from V and 5 bases from J, the gap between germline ends came to 10 bases. Per the germline V gene, CDR1 is SEHNR and CDR2 is FQNEAQ (reference sequence).